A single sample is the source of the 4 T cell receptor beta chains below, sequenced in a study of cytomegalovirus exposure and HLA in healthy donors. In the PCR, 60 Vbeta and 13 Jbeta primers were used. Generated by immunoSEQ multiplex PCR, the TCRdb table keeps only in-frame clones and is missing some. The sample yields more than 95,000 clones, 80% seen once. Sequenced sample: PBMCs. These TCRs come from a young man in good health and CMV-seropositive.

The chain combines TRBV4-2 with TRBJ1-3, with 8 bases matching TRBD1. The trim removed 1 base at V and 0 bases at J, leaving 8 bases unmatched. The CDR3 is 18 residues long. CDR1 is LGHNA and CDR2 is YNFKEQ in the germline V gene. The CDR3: CASSQVQPDRVSGNTIYF. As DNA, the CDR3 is TGTGCCAGCAGCCAAGTACAACCGGACAGGGTCTCTGGAAACACCATATATTTT.

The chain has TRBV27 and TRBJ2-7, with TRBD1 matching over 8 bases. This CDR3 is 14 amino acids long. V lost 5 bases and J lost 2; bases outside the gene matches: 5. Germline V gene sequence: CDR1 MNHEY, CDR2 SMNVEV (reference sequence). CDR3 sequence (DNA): TGTGCCAGCAGTGGGGGACAGGTCCCCTACGAGCAGTACTTC. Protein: CASSGGQVPYEQYF.

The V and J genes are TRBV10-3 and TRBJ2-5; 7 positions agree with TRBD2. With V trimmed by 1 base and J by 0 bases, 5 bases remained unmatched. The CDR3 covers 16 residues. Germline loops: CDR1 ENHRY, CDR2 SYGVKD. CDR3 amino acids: CAISEWSSGHQETQYF. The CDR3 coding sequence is TGTGCCATCAGTGAGTGGTCTAGCGGCCACCAAGAGACCCAGTACTTC.

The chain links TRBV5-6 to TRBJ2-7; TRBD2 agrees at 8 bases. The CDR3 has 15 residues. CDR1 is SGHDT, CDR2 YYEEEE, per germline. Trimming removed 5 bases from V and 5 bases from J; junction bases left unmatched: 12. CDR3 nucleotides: TGTGCCAGCAGTCTGTTAGCGGGGCTCGCCAACGAGCAGTACTTC. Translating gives CASSLLAGLANEQYF.